One sample yielded the 10 T cell receptor beta chains listed below, sequenced in a study of shared clonotypes between healthy human individuals. The naive CD8 fraction comprised CD45RO-negative cells positively selected for CCR7 and excluded terminally differentiated effector memory CD45RA+ cells. The table came from immunoSEQ multiplex PCR; TCRdb's copy has only in-frame clones and leaves some out. The sample contains 2 million or so clones, roughly 94% of which appear only once. Sequences were obtained from naive CD8+ T cells sorted from blood. These receptors all come from a man between 18 and 35 years old in good health.

The genes are TRBV19 and TRBJ1-1; unclear D gene. Per the germline V gene, CDR1 is LNHDA and CDR2 is SQIVND (reference sequence). The CDR3 totals 14 residues. Trimming shortened V by 6 bases and J by 10 bases, and 21 bases separated the two germline ends. CDR3 bases: TGTGCCAGTAGCCTCAAGACCGAGTGGGATTTAGCTTTCTTT. Protein product: CASSLKTEWDLAFF.

The chain links TRBV29-1 to TRBJ2-7; D not resolved. The CDR3 extends over 12 amino acids. V was clipped by 2 bases and J by 2 bases, with 7 bases between them. Germline V CDR1 and CDR2: SQVTM, ANQGSEA. The DNA for the CDR3 is TGCAGCGTTGAAATAGGAACCTACGAGCAGTACTTC. Its protein product is CSVEIGTYEQYF.

V usage is TRBV30 and J usage is TRBJ1-1; tentative D call: TRBD1 (5 bases). The ends were cut back, 1 base at V and 6 bases at J, with 12 bases in the middle. CDR3 size: 13 residues. Germline V lookup: CDR1 GTSNPN, CDR2 SVGIG (reference sequence). In DNA, the CDR3 is TGTGCCTGGAGTGGTGAATCGACAGCTGAAGCTTTCTTT. Protein sequence: CAWSGESTAEAFF.

As to this clone: Other DNA sequences in the sample encode the same CDR3. The chain joins TRBV9 to TRBJ2-2, with 7 bases identical to TRBD1. V shed 4 bases, J shed 0 bases, and the junction held 3 bases outside the gene matches. The CDR3 length is 15 residues. In germline, CDR1 is SGDLS, CDR2 YYNGEE. CDR3 nucleotides: TGTGCCAGCAGCCCTGGGACAGCGAACACCGGGGAGCTGTTTTTT. It is translated as CASSPGTANTGELFF.

The chain employs TRBV5-4 and TRBJ2-7; 7 bases match TRBD1. CDR1 SGHNT and CDR2 YYREEE come from the germline V gene (reference sequence). J lost 6 bases, V lost 1 base, and 1 base had no gene match. The CDR3 spans 12 residues. Here the CDR3 DNA reads TGTGCCAGCAGCTTGACAGGGGTCGAGCAGTACTTC. Residues: CASSLTGVEQYF.

V is TRBV30 and J is TRBJ1-6; 7 bases match TRBD1. Per germline, CDR1 GTSNPN and CDR2 SVGIG (reference sequence). The CDR3 is 17 residues long. With 0 bases clipped from V and 7 bases from J, the junction kept 12 bases outside the gene matches. The chain's CDR3 is CAWSVVQGDIRNSPLHF. The CDR3 coding sequence is TGTGCCTGGAGTGTAGTCCAGGGGGATATTCGGAATTCACCCCTCCACTTT.

The V and J genes are TRBV5-1 and TRBJ2-3; no definite D call. With 0 bases removed from V and 2 bases from J, the gap between germline ends came to 7 bases. Germline V gene data show CDR1 as SGHRS and CDR2 as YFSETQ. The CDR3 loop spans 14 amino acids. CDR3 DNA: TGCGCCAGCAGCTTGGACTTTCACACAGATACGCAGTATTTT. This encodes CASSLDFHTDTQYF.

Worth noting for this clone: This CDR3 is also generated by other DNA sequences in the sample. This sequence joins TRBV7-9 and TRBJ2-7; 8 nucleotides align to TRBD1. Trimming took 4 bases from V and 4 from J; bases not matched to a gene: 6. CDR3 length equals 14 residues. Germline V gene sequence: CDR1 SEHNR, CDR2 FQNEAQ (reference sequence). CDR3 nucleotide sequence: TGTGCCAGCAGCTCCTCAGGGGGCCTTTACGAGCAGTACTTC. This translates into CASSSSGGLYEQYF. The full variable domain, completed using reference TRBV7-9 and TRBJ2-7, is DTGVSQNPRHKITKRGQNVTFRCDPISEHNRLYWYRQTLGQGPEFLTYFQNEAQLEKSRLLSDRFSAERPKGSFSTLEIQRTEQGDSAMYLCASSSSGGLYEQYFGPGTRLTVT.

Details on this clone: At the DNA level, this CDR3 is encoded by other sequences in the same sample as well. The chain joins TRBV28 to TRBJ1-3, with D hard to call. The ends were cut back, 2 bases at V and 0 bases at J, with 5 bases in the middle. Per the germline V gene, CDR1 is MDHEN and CDR2 is SYDVKM. The length of the CDR3 is 14 residues. Here the CDR3 DNA reads TGTGCCAGCAGTTTAGGCAGCTCTGGAAACACCATATATTTT. It specifies CASSLGSSGNTIYF.

The genes are TRBV5-1 and TRBJ2-6; D is unclear. The CDR3 extends over 13 amino acids. Trimming cost V 4 bases and J 3 bases, with 5 bases left between them. CDR1 is SGHRS, CDR2 YFSETQ, per germline. The CDR3 bases are TGCGCCAGCAGCATAGGTGGGGCCAACGTCCTGACTTTC. It codes for CASSIGGANVLTF. The complete variable domain, with remaining parts taken from reference TRBV5-1 and TRBJ2-6, reads KAGVTQTPRYLIKTRGQQVTLSCSPISGHRSVSWYQQTPGQGLQFLFEYFSETQRNKGNFPGRFSGRQFSNSRSEMNVSTLELGDSALYLCASSIGGANVLTFGAGSRLTVL.